This is a list of T cell receptor beta chains from one sample in a study of tumor T cells in aggressive B-cell lymphoma. Data came from immunoSEQ multiplex PCR; TCRdb stores just in-frame clones and leaves some out. Of roughly 10,000 clones detected, roughly 91% appear once; the ten largest clones hold about 3.1%. The specimen was tumor tissue. These receptors originate from an adult with diffuse large B cell lymphoma. Both conserved end residues are part of each CDR3. A D gene is named only where the DNA matches it firmly. Not every row has a clone size; where given, it reads once, few, many or a size class.

V gene: TRBV2; J gene: TRBJ1-1; D gene: .; clone size: .; CDR3 protein: CASSGPGRVAGDTEAFF; CDR3 DNA: TGTGCCAGCAGTGGTCCGGGCAGGGTAGCAGGGGACACTGAAGCTTTCTTT
V gene: TRBV4-2; J gene: TRBJ1-2; D gene: .; clone size: once; CDR3 protein: CAGSQDDSNYGYTF; CDR3 DNA: TGTGCCGGCAGCCAAGATGACTCAAACTATGGCTACACCTTC
V gene: TRBV6-6; J gene: TRBJ2-7; D gene: TRBD1; clone size: .; CDR3 protein: CASGTGEEQYF; CDR3 DNA: TGTGCCAGCGGGACAGGGGAAGAGCAGTACTTC
V gene: TRBV11-2; J gene: TRBJ2-7; D gene: .; clone size: .; CDR3 protein: CASSLVGTSYEQYF; CDR3 DNA: TGTGCCAGCAGCTTAGTGGGGACATCCTACGAGCAGTACTTC
V gene: TRBV4-1; J gene: TRBJ2-7; D gene: .; clone size: .; CDR3 protein: CASSQGGPPSEQYF; CDR3 DNA: TGCGCCAGCAGCCAAGGGGGCCCACCCTCCGAGCAGTACTTC
V gene: TRBV4-2; J gene: TRBJ2-4; D gene: TRBD1; clone size: .; CDR3 protein: CASSHSGDRGQESIQYF; CDR3 DNA: TGTGCCAGCAGCCATTCAGGGGACAGGGGGCAGGAGAGCATTCAGTACTTC
V gene: TRBV7-9; J gene: TRBJ1-4; D gene: .; clone size: .; CDR3 protein: CASKGATNEKLFF; CDR3 DNA: TGTGCCAGCAAGGGGGCAACTAATGAAAAACTGTTTTTT
V gene: TRBV23-1; J gene: TRBJ2-7; D gene: .; clone size: .; CDR3 protein: CASSPYRDLEQYF; CDR3 DNA: TGCGCCAGCAGTCCGTACAGGGATCTGGAGCAGTACTTC
V gene: TRBV25-1; J gene: TRBJ1-3; D gene: .; clone size: .; CDR3 protein: CASSDHSPTGVDGNTIYF; CDR3 DNA: TGTGCCAGCAGTGACCATTCACCGACAGGAGTTGATGGAAACACCATATATTTT
V gene: TRBV27; J gene: TRBJ1-6; D gene: .; clone size: .; CDR3 protein: CASSLSTGGNSPLHF; CDR3 DNA: TGTGCCAGCAGCCTTTCGACAGGTGGCAATTCACCCCTCCACTTT
V gene: TRBV7-9; J gene: TRBJ1-3; D gene: TRBD1; clone size: .; CDR3 protein: CASSLQGANTIYF; CDR3 DNA: TGTGCCAGCAGCTTACAGGGGGCGAACACCATATATTTT
V gene: TRBV11-2; J gene: TRBJ1-1; D gene: .; clone size: .; CDR3 protein: CASRLPGTEAFF; CDR3 DNA: TGTGCCAGCAGGTTACCGGGGACTGAAGCTTTCTTT
V gene: TRBV18; J gene: TRBJ1-1; D gene: .; clone size: .; CDR3 protein: CASSPSSGGNTKAFF; CDR3 DNA: TGTGCCAGCTCACCGTCGTCGGGGGGAAACACTAAAGCTTTCTTT
V gene: TRBV6-1; J gene: TRBJ2-7; D gene: TRBD2; clone size: .; CDR3 protein: CASSEATSGSREQYF; CDR3 DNA: TGTGCCAGCAGTGAAGCGACTAGCGGGAGTCGGGAGCAGTACTTC
V gene: TRBV5-4; J gene: TRBJ2-5; D gene: .; clone size: .; CDR3 protein: CASSPPGAAGETQYF; CDR3 DNA: TGTGCCAGCTCCCCTCCAGGGGCCGCCGGGGAGACCCAGTACTTC
V gene: TRBV9; J gene: TRBJ2-2; D gene: .; clone size: .; CDR3 protein: CASSPRGGVSGELFF; CDR3 DNA: TGTGCCAGCAGCCCCCGCGGGGGCGTCTCCGGGGAGCTGTTTTTT
V gene: TRBV6-6; J gene: TRBJ2-7; D gene: .; clone size: .; CDR3 protein: CASREAGKGIEQYF; CDR3 DNA: TGTGCCAGCAGGGAGGCGGGAAAGGGTATCGAGCAGTACTTC
V gene: TRBV27; J gene: TRBJ2-1; D gene: .; clone size: few; CDR3 protein: CASRFHWYNEQFF; CDR3 DNA: TGTGCCAGCAGATTTCACTGGTACAATGAGCAGTTCTTC
V gene: TRBV5-6; J gene: TRBJ1-3; D gene: TRBD1; clone size: .; CDR3 protein: CAGQGNSGNTIYF; CDR3 DNA: TGTGCCGGACAGGGCAACTCTGGAAACACCATATATTTT
V gene: TRBV4-1; J gene: TRBJ2-7; D gene: TRBD2; clone size: .; CDR3 protein: CASSHDFLRRGESYEQYF; CDR3 DNA: TGCGCCAGCAGCCACGACTTCTTAAGGCGGGGGGAATCCTACGAGCAGTACTTC
V gene: TRBV25-1; J gene: TRBJ1-2; D gene: .; clone size: .; CDR3 protein: CASWGGRVGDYGYTF; CDR3 DNA: TGTGCCAGCTGGGGGGGGAGAGTGGGAGACTATGGCTACACCTTC
V gene: TRBV10-3; J gene: TRBJ1-1; D gene: .; clone size: .; CDR3 protein: CAISVTENTEAFF; CDR3 DNA: TGTGCCATCAGTGTCACAGAGAACACTGAAGCTTTCTTT
V gene: TRBV11-2; J gene: TRBJ1-4; D gene: .; clone size: few; CDR3 protein: CATAGPGNEKLFF; CDR3 DNA: TGTGCCACCGCAGGGCCTGGAAATGAAAAACTGTTTTTT